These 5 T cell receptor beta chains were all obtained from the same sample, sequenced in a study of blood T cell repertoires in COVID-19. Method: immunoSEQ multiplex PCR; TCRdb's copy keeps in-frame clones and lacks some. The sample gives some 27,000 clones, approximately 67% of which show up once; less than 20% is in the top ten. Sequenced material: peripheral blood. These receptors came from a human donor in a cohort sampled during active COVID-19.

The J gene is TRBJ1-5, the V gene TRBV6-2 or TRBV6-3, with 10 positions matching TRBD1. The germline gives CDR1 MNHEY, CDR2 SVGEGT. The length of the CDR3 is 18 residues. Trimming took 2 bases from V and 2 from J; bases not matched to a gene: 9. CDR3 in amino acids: CASSYRDRGGWGNQPQHF. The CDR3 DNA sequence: TGTGCCAGCAGTTACAGGGACAGGGGTGGTTGGGGCAATCAGCCCCAGCATTTT.

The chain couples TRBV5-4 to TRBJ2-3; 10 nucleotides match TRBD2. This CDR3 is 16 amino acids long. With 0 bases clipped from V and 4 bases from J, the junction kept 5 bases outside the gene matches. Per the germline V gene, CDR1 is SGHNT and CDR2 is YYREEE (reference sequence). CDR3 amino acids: CASSLASGSLSDTQYF. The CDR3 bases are TGTGCCAGCAGCTTGGCTAGCGGGAGTTTGTCAGATACGCAGTATTTT.

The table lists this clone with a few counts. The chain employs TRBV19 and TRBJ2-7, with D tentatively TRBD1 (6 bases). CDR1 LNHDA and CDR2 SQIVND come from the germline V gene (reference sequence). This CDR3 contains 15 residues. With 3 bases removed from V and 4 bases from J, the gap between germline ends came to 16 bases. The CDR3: CASSMAIGQPYEQYF. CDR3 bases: TGTGCCAGTAGTATGGCCATAGGACAGCCGTACGAGCAGTACTTC.

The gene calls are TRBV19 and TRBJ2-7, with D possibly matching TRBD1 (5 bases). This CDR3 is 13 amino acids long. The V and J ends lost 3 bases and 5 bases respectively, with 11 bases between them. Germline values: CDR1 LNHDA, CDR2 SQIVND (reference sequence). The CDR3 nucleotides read TGTGCCAGTAGTATTGCAGGGATCAACGAGCAGTACTTC. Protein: CASSIAGINEQYF.

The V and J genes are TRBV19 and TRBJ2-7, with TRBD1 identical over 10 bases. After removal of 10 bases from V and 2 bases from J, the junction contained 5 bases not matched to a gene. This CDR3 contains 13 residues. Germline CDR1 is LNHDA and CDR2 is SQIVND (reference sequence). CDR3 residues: CATKGTGAYEQYF. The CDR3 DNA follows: TGTGCCACCAAAGGGACAGGGGCCTACGAGCAGTACTTC.